Below are 8 T cell receptor beta chains sequenced from a single sample in a study of T cells in Graves' hyperthyroidism and ophthalmopathy. RNA transcripts were the template for amplifying TCR beta CDR3 regions. A first-round RT-PCR of the TCR CDR3 used the HTBI primer set. TCRdb reprocessed the multiplex PCR reads with MiXCR, giving one entry per CDR3 protein. The sample includes hundreds of thousands of distinct CDR3 sequences, 15% to 19% seen only once; the top ten take 7.7%. The sample was blood. Source of these receptors: a young woman with Graves' hyperthyroidism.

The V call is TRBV12-3 or TRBV12-4, the J call TRBJ1-6; D uncertain. The CDR3 length is 14 residues. Trimming took 5 bases from V and 9 from J, leaving 14 bases between them. The CDR3 region has the DNA TGTGCCAGCAGTCCTCAGAGGCGCGGTTCACCCCTCCACTTT. It translates to CASSPQRRGSPLHF.

In this sample, this clonotype turned up many times. The chain uses TRBV6-2 or TRBV6-3 and TRBJ1-2; D unclear. This CDR3 has 11 residues. Trimming left V 8 bases short and J 5 bases short, with 9 bases between. The germline gives CDR1 MNHEY, CDR2 SVGEGT. In DNA form, the CDR3 reads TGTGCCAGCTCAATCTGGTATGGCTACACCTTC. Its protein is CASSIWYGYTF.

This sequence joins TRBV12-3 or TRBV12-4 and TRBJ2-5; 9 bases are a match to TRBD2. There are 16 residues in the CDR3. With V trimmed by 3 bases and J by 5 bases, 10 bases remained unmatched. CDR3 bases: TGTGCCAGCAGTTTGCGGAGCGGGAGGAGGACGGAGACCCAGTACTTC. It codes for CASSLRSGRRTETQYF.

Remarks on this clonotype: A much more abundant neighbour one base away suggests this may be a read error. V usage is TRBV6-2 or TRBV6-3 and J usage is TRBJ1-1; maybe TRBD1 (5 bases). From germline, CDR1 is MNHEY and CDR2 SVGEGT. The CDR3 spans 16 residues. In DNA, the CDR3 is TGTGCCAGCAGTCACTCATCGTTGCAGGGTCCCACTGAAGCTTTCTTT. Protein sequence: CASSHSSLQGPTEAFF.

This clonotype was found many times. The chain joins TRBV28 to TRBJ2-6; D is undetermined. Germline V CDR1 and CDR2: MDHEN, SYDVKM. The V end was cut by 4 bases, the J end by 5 bases, with 12 bases between. This CDR3 is built from 15 residues. CDR3 DNA sequence: TGTGCCAGCAGTTCCCCCAGAGTCTGGGCCAACGTCCTGACTTTC. This codes for CASSSPRVWANVLTF.

This clonotype came up many times. The chain combines TRBV15 with TRBJ1-5; 7 nucleotides match TRBD1. V gave up 5 bases and J gave up 7 bases; unmatched junction bases: 14. The CDR3 runs 16 residues. CDR1 and CDR2 from the germline V gene are LNHNV and YYDKDF (reference sequence). DNA of the CDR3: TGTGCCACCAGCCCCACGCCAGGGGGAGCGGGGCAGCCCCAGCATTTT. This gives the protein CATSPTPGGAGQPQHF.

This clonotype was seen ten or more times. The CDR3 loop reads CASTTGFQPQHF. CDR3 nucleotide sequence: TGTGCCAGCACTACAGGGTTCCAGCCCCAGCATTTT. The J gene is TRBJ1-5, the V gene TRBV27; TRBD1 is a possible D gene (6 bases). The CDR3 runs to 12 residues. Trimming cost V 7 bases and J 7 bases, with 11 bases left between them. From germline, CDR1 is MNHEY and CDR2 SMNVEV (reference sequence).

This clonotype was seen a few times. The chain recombines TRBV5-5 with TRBJ2-2; D is undetermined. The germline V gene has CDR1 SGHKS and CDR2 YYEKEE (reference sequence). The V end lost 0 bases, the J end lost 4 bases, and 1 base lay between the germline ends. The CDR3 is 12 amino acids. DNA for the CDR3: TGTGCCAGCAGCTTGGCCACCGGGGAGCTGTTTTTT. The encoded protein is CASSLATGELFF.